The rows below give T cell receptor beta chains drawn from one sample of a study of cytomegalovirus exposure and HLA in healthy donors. Here immunoSEQ multiplex PCR was the method, and the copy in TCRdb shows in-frame clones only, minus some. The sample has roughly 180,000 clones, roughly 80% seen once. Material: PBMCs. Receptors originate from a female donor in good health and CMV-seronegative. CDR3s include the opening cysteine and the closing phenylalanine or tryptophan. Each record gives: V gene, J gene, D gene, CDR3 protein. D genes are given only for firm matches.

v_gene: TRBV7-9
j_gene: TRBJ1-6
d_gene: NA
CDR3aa: CASSLPNSPLHF

v_gene: TRBV4-1
j_gene: TRBJ2-2
d_gene: NA
CDR3aa: CASSQDGGTGELFF

v_gene: TRBV9
j_gene: TRBJ2-1
d_gene: NA
CDR3aa: CASSVGAGPYNEQFF

v_gene: TRBV4-2
j_gene: TRBJ2-3
d_gene: NA
CDR3aa: CASSHGGASTDTQYF

v_gene: TRBV5-1
j_gene: TRBJ2-5
d_gene: NA
CDR3aa: CASSTGQGETQYF

v_gene: TRBV9
j_gene: TRBJ1-4
d_gene: NA
CDR3aa: CASSFGLGSDEKLFF

v_gene: TRBV6-5
j_gene: TRBJ2-1
d_gene: NA
CDR3aa: CASSRQDSEQFF

v_gene: TRBV19
j_gene: TRBJ1-1
d_gene: TRBD1
CDR3aa: CASSRQGARTEAFF

v_gene: TRBV9
j_gene: TRBJ2-2
d_gene: TRBD2
CDR3aa: CASSVTSGDTGELFF

v_gene: TRBV27
j_gene: TRBJ1-6
d_gene: NA
CDR3aa: CASRTLTVNSPLHF

v_gene: TRBV28
j_gene: TRBJ1-1
d_gene: NA
CDR3aa: CASRYGQLNTEAFF